Presented here are 29 T cell receptor beta chains from one specimen sequenced in a study of shared clonotypes between healthy human individuals. The repertoire was sequenced with immunoSEQ multiplex PCR; TCRdb's copy has only in-frame clones and lacks some. Of roughly 1,500,000 clones listed, around 98% are singletons. Sequencing used naive CD4+ T cells sorted from blood. Subset: CD45RA+ positively selected. Receptors were obtained from a man aged 25-45 years in good health.

The V and J genes are TRBV5-1 and TRBJ2-7, with a possible D match to TRBD1 (6 bases). The CDR3 totals 14 residues. The ends were cut back, 4 bases at V and 3 bases at J, with 14 bases in the middle. In germline, CDR1 is SGHRS, CDR2 YFSETQ. For the CDR3, the DNA is TGCGCCAGCAGCGCGACAGGTTCTAACTACGAGCAGTACTTC. This codes for CASSATGSNYEQYF.

This sequence joins TRBV19 and TRBJ2-5; D remains ambiguous. The CDR3 is made up of 15 amino acids. Trimming took 1 base from V and 0 from J, leaving 9 bases between them. Germline V gene sequence: CDR1 LNHDA, CDR2 SQIVND (reference sequence). CDR3 residues: CASSIGAQDQETQYF. Here the CDR3 DNA reads TGTGCCAGTAGTATAGGAGCGCAGGACCAAGAGACCCAGTACTTC.

The chain carries TRBV9 and TRBJ2-1; a weak D match, TRBD1 (6 bases). Germline-derived CDR1 and CDR2 are SGDLS and YYNGEE. This CDR3 is built from 17 residues. Trimming took 4 bases from V and 5 from J, leaving 22 bases between them. CDR3 DNA: TGTGCCAGCAGCCCCGCCCTGACAGGTTCGGGTGACAATGAGCAGTTCTTC. As protein: CASSPALTGSGDNEQFF. The full variable domain, completed using reference TRBV9 and TRBJ2-1, is DSGVTQTPKHLITATGQRVTLRCSPRSGDLSVYWYQQSLDQGLQFLIQYYNGEERAKGNILERFSAQQFPDLHSELNLSSLELGDSALYFCASSPALTGSGDNEQFFGPGTRLTVL.

On this clone: The same CDR3 arises from other DNA sequences in this sample as well. The genes are TRBV7-9 and TRBJ2-3; D gene uncertain. Trimming took off 3 bases at V and 6 bases at J, with 7 bases between the two ends. The CDR3 is made up of 12 amino acids. CDR1 and CDR2 from the germline V gene are SEHNR and FQNEAQ (reference sequence). CDR3 in amino acids: CASSFGPDTQYF. The DNA of the CDR3 is TGTGCCAGCAGCTTTGGGCCGGATACGCAGTATTTT.

To note about this clone: Different DNA sequences within this sample yield the same CDR3. The genes are TRBV9 and TRBJ2-5; 7 bases fit TRBD1. J lost 5 bases, V lost 3 bases, and 4 bases had no gene match. Germline V gene sequence: CDR1 SGDLS, CDR2 YYNGEE. The CDR3 is made up of 13 amino acids. CDR3 in DNA: TGTGCCAGCAGCGGGGGACAGCAGGAGACCCAGTACTTC. Protein product: CASSGGQQETQYF.

This chain joins TRBV2 and TRBJ2-7; possibly TRBD1 or TRBD2 for D (5 bases each). There are 15 residues in the CDR3. Per germline, CDR1 SNHLY and CDR2 FYNNEI. The V and J ends lost 5 bases and 2 bases respectively, with 16 bases between them. The CDR3 loop is CASSSSGRETYEQYF. CDR3 sequence (DNA): TGTGCCAGCAGTTCATCAGGCAGGGAGACCTACGAGCAGTACTTC. The full variable domain, in which reference TRBV2 and TRBJ2-7 provide the parts outside the CDR3, is EPEVTQTPSHQVTQMGQEVILRCVPISNHLYFYWYRQILGQKVEFLVSFYNNEISEKSEIFDDQFSVERPDGSNFTLKIRSTKLEDSAMYFCASSSSGRETYEQYFGPGTRLTVT.

The rearrangement links TRBV5-6 to TRBJ2-1; D unresolved. V was shortened by 1 base and J by 9 bases, with 11 bases between the two germline ends. CDR1 and CDR2 (germline): SGHDT, YYEEEE. This CDR3 contains 13 residues. The DNA of the CDR3 is TGTGCCAGCAGCTTGCTGGGTTCGGCTGAGCAGTTCTTC. It is translated as CASSLLGSAEQFF.

V and J are TRBV10-3 and TRBJ2-1; a weak D match, TRBD2 (7 bases). Germline lookup yields CDR1 ENHRY and CDR2 SYGVKD. The length of the CDR3 is 14 residues. Trimming removed 7 bases from V and 3 bases from J, with 13 bases in between. The CDR3 DNA sequence: TGTGCCATCAAGGGGGGAGGGGACTACAATGAGCAGTTCTTC. This gives the protein CAIKGGGDYNEQFF.

The rearrangement uses TRBV23-1 and TRBJ2-5; D is undetermined. TRBV23-1 is treated as an ORF (open reading frame) with a function not yet certain. V shed 0 bases and J shed 0 bases, with 17 bases lying between them. This CDR3 has 18 residues. In DNA form, the CDR3 reads TGCGCCAGCAGTCAATCGCCGTGCAGATACACCTACCAAGAGACCCAGTACTTC. Translated: CASSQSPCRYTYQETQYF.

Turning to this clone: Other DNA sequences of this sample code for an identical CDR3. CDR3 region: CASSPQGANTEAFF. CDR3 DNA: TGTGCCAGCTCACCCCAGGGGGCCAACACTGAAGCTTTCTTT. This chain joins TRBV18 and TRBJ1-1, with TRBD1 matching over 8 bases. Losses at the gene ends were 3 bases for V and 2 bases for J; bases not matched to a gene: 2. The germline CDR1 and CDR2 sequences are KGHSH and LQKENI. The CDR3 is 14 residues long.

The chain employs TRBV5-1 and TRBJ2-2; 8 nucleotides agree with TRBD2. CDR1 and CDR2 (germline): SGHRS, YFSETQ. The CDR3 has 17 amino acids. The V and J ends lost 2 bases and 2 bases, in that order; junction bases with no gene match: 8. The CDR3 sequence: CASSFNRLATNTGELFF. The CDR3 DNA follows: TGCGCCAGCAGCTTTAACCGACTAGCGACTAACACCGGGGAGCTGTTTTTT. The full variable domain, with the rest looked up from reference TRBV5-1 and TRBJ2-2, is KAGVTQTPRYLIKTRGQQVTLSCSPISGHRSVSWYQQTPGQGLQFLFEYFSETQRNKGNFPGRFSGRQFSNSRSEMNVSTLELGDSALYLCASSFNRLATNTGELFFGEGSRLTVL.

V is TRBV7-9 and J is TRBJ1-5; TRBD1 matches at 7 bases. The CDR3 is made up of 13 amino acids. The germline CDR1 and CDR2 sequences are SEHNR and FQNEAQ (reference sequence). V lost 5 bases to trimming and J lost 7 bases; unmatched junction nucleotides: 5. The CDR3 spells CASSRAGGQPQHF. In nucleotides, the CDR3 is TGTGCCAGCAGCCGCGCAGGGGGGCAGCCCCAGCATTTT.

For this clone: Other DNA sequences from this sample encode an identical CDR3 as well. The V gene is TRBV15, the J gene TRBJ2-7; unclear D gene. CDR1 is LNHNV, CDR2 YYDKDF, per germline (reference sequence). The V gene lost 0 bases and the J gene lost 2 bases, with 5 bases spanning the gap. This CDR3 is 13 amino acids long. CDR3 coding DNA: TGTGCCACCAGCAGAGATCGGCCCTACGAGCAGTACTTC. Amino acid sequence: CATSRDRPYEQYF.

The gene calls are TRBV21-1 and TRBJ1-5. TRBV21-1 is a recognized pseudogene. This CDR3 spans 11 amino acids. CDR3 bases: TGTGCCAGCACTAGTTGTCAGCCCCAGCATTTT. This codes for CASTSCQPQHF.

The V and J genes are TRBV27 and TRBJ1-5; D remains ambiguous. The CDR3 consists of 13 residues. Trimming stripped 8 bases from V and 2 bases from J, with 10 bases between. Germline V gene lookup returns CDR1 MNHEY and CDR2 SMNVEV (reference sequence). The CDR3 nucleotides are TGTGCCAGCCGGAGGTCGGGCAATCAGCCCCAGCATTTT. This sequence encodes CASRRSGNQPQHF.

The chain carries TRBV7-9 and TRBJ2-7; 8 bases fit TRBD2. V shed 5 bases, J shed 0 bases, and the junction held 6 bases outside the gene matches. The CDR3 contains 15 residues. From germline, CDR1 is SEHNR and CDR2 FQNEAQ (reference sequence). CDR3 loop: CASSEPSGFSYEQYF. The DNA of the CDR3 is TGTGCCAGCAGCGAGCCTAGCGGGTTCTCCTACGAGCAGTACTTC.

In the case of this clone: Other DNA sequences in the same sample also yield this CDR3. The V gene is TRBV28, the J gene TRBJ1-3, with D maybe TRBD1 (5 bases). Trimming left V 6 bases short and J 5 bases short, with 14 bases between. This CDR3 comprises 14 residues. The V gene's germline CDR1 is MDHEN and CDR2 SYDVKM. CDR3 nucleotides: TGTGCCAGCAGCCTGGGGCAGGGCCGAAACACCATATATTTT. It translates to CASSLGQGRNTIYF.

This clone was observed a single time. This CDR3 is also generated by other DNA sequences in the sample. The chain employs TRBV10-3 and TRBJ2-1; D uncertain. The CDR3 spans 13 residues. Germline V CDR1 and CDR2: ENHRY, SYGVKD. V was clipped by 2 bases and J by 4 bases, with 6 bases between them. The CDR3 coding sequence is TGTGCCATCAGTGAGAGCCTTTACAATGAGCAGTTCTTC. Its protein is CAISESLYNEQFF.

The V and J genes are TRBV2 and TRBJ2-7; 8 nucleotides agree with TRBD2. The V gene end was trimmed by 3 bases and the J gene end by 3 bases; junction bases not matched to a gene: 10. Germline V gene lookup returns CDR1 SNHLY and CDR2 FYNNEI. This CDR3 is 16 amino acids long. CDR3 DNA: TGTGCCAGCAGTGAGGGTTTAGCGGGAAAGTACTACGAGCAGTACTTC. The encoded protein is CASSEGLAGKYYEQYF.

The J gene is TRBJ2-2, the V gene TRBV11-2, with no clear D. The germline CDR1 and CDR2 sequences are SGHAT and FQNNGV. The V end was cut by 0 bases, the J end by 6 bases, with 11 bases between. This CDR3 spans 15 amino acids. CDR3 nucleotides: TGTGCCAGCAGCTTAGATGGTACCGTTGCCGGGGAGCTGTTTTTT. Protein sequence: CASSLDGTVAGELFF.

The gene calls are TRBV2 and TRBJ2-1; D remains unclear. Germline values: CDR1 SNHLY, CDR2 FYNNEI. The CDR3 spans 14 residues. The V gene lost 5 bases and the J gene lost 8 bases, with 16 bases spanning the gap. The CDR3 DNA reads TGTGCCAGCAGTCAGGATCCCGGTATATATGAGCAGTTCTTC. Translation gives CASSQDPGIYEQFF.

The gene calls are TRBV5-4 and TRBJ2-1; D gene ambiguous. V lost 4 bases and J 7 bases, leaving 18 bases between the germline ends. CDR1 SGHNT and CDR2 YYREEE come from the germline V gene (reference sequence). The CDR3 consists of 15 residues. The CDR3 here is CASSLGPVMENEQFF. The CDR3 nucleotides are TGTGCCAGCAGCCTTGGGCCGGTGATGGAGAATGAGCAGTTCTTC.

In this sample, this clone turned up once. V gene TRBV21-1 combines with J gene TRBJ2-7; TRBD1 is taken as the D call from the table, unchecked against the DNA. TRBV21-1 is deemed a pseudogene. This CDR3 spans 16 amino acids. CDR3 coding DNA: TGTGCCAGCAGCAGGTTTTGGTGCAGGGGTCCCTACGAGCAGTACTTC. It translates to CASSRFWCRGPYEQYF.

Turning to this clone: In the same sample, other DNA sequences code for this CDR3. The chain is built from TRBV18 and TRBJ1-5; no clear D gene. This CDR3 comprises 14 residues. CDR1 is KGHSH and CDR2 is LQKENI in the germline V gene. Trimming stripped 6 bases from V and 3 bases from J, with 12 bases between. Written as DNA, the CDR3 is TGTGCCAGCTCTCCGGGTGGAAACAATCAGCCCCAGCATTTT. Protein sequence: CASSPGGNNQPQHF.

The rearrangement joins TRBV7-3 to TRBJ2-2; tentatively, D is TRBD2 (5 bases). The CDR3 sequence is 15 residues long. The V end was cut by 3 bases, the J end by 6 bases, with 14 bases between. From germline, CDR1 is SGHTA and CDR2 FQGTGA. The CDR3 DNA is TGTGCCAGCAGCTTCCTAGCCCCCGGGGCCGGGGAGCTGTTTTTT. Translating gives CASSFLAPGAGELFF.

The V call is TRBV4-1, the J call TRBJ2-6; 8 bases are a match to TRBD1. Germline CDR1 MGHRA, CDR2 YSYEKL. The V segment lost 0 bases and the J segment 0 bases; nucleotides outside the gene matches: 4. This CDR3 has 18 amino acids. The CDR3 region has the DNA TGCGCCAGCAGCCAAGAGGGACAGGCGAGCTCTGGGGCCAACGTCCTGACTTTC. Protein sequence: CASSQEGQASSGANVLTF.

This chain joins TRBV10-3 and TRBJ2-3, with 11 bases matching TRBD2. Germline lookup yields CDR1 ENHRY and CDR2 SYGVKD. The CDR3 covers 14 residues. V lost 6 bases and J lost 6; bases outside the gene matches: 5. The CDR3 sequence: CAISDSGGDDTQYF. CDR3 sequence (DNA): TGTGCCATCAGCGATAGCGGGGGGGACGATACGCAGTATTTT.

This chain connects TRBV6-6 to TRBJ2-3; TRBD1 agrees at 7 bases. V lost 11 bases to trimming and J lost 10 bases; unmatched junction nucleotides: 9. There are 11 residues in the CDR3. CDR1 MNHNY and CDR2 SVGAGI come from the germline V gene (reference sequence). CDR3 in amino acids: CAARRDSAQYF. CDR3 nucleotides: TGTGCCGCACGCCGGGACAGCGCGCAGTATTTT.

The chain joins TRBV19 to TRBJ1-5; the match to TRBD1 covers 9 bases. CDR1 is LNHDA and CDR2 is SQIVND in the germline V gene (reference sequence). V trimming: 8 bases; J trimming: 2 bases; junction bases outside the gene matches: 7. The CDR3 spans 15 residues. The CDR3 region is CASGDRAGGNQPQHF. The CDR3 nucleotides read TGTGCCAGTGGGGACAGGGCGGGTGGCAATCAGCCCCAGCATTTT.